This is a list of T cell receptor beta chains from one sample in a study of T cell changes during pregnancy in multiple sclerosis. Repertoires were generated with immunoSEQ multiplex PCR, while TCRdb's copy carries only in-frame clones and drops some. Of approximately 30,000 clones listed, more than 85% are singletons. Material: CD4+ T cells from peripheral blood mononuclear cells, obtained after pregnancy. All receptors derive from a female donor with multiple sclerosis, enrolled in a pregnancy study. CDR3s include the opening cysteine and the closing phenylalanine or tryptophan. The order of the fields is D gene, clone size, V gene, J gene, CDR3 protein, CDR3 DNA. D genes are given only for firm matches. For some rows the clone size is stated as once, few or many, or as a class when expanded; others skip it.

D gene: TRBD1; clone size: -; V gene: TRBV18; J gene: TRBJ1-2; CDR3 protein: CASSQTGGRNYGYTF; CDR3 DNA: TGTGCCAGCTCGCAGACAGGGGGCCGAAACTATGGCTACACCTTC
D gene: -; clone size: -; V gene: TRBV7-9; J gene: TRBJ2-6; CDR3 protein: CASSPRPAGANVLTF; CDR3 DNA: TGTGCCAGCAGCCCCCGCCCGGCTGGGGCCAACGTCCTGACTTTC
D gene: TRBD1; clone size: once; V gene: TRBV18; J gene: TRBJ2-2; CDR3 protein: CASSMTGPNTGELFF; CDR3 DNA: TGTGCCAGCTCTATGACAGGGCCGAACACCGGGGAGCTGTTTTTT
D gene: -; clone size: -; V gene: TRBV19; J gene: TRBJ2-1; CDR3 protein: CASSGRGSYNEQFF; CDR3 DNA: TGTGCCAGTAGTGGCCGGGGCTCCTACAATGAGCAGTTCTTC
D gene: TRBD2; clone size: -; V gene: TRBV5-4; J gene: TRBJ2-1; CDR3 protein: CASSLESGSSYNEQFF; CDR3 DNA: TGTGCCAGCAGCTTGGAGAGCGGGAGCTCCTACAATGAGCAGTTCTTC
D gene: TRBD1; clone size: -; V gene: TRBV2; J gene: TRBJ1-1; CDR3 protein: CASSPDRGEAFF; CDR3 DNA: TGTGCCAGCAGTCCCGACAGGGGGGAAGCTTTCTTT
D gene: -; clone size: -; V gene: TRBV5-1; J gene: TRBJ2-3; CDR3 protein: CASTPGMTDTQYF; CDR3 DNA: TGCGCCAGCACTCCGGGAATGACAGATACGCAGTATTTT
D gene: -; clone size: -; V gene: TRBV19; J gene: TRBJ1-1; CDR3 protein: CASTEGTRDTEAFF; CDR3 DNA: TGTGCCAGTACCGAGGGGACACGGGACACTGAAGCTTTCTTT
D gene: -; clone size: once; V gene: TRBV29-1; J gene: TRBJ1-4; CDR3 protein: CSVGASGNEKLFF; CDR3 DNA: TGCAGCGTTGGTGCATCCGGGAATGAAAAACTGTTTTTT
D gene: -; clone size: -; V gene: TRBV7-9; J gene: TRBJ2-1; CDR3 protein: CASSPPGDSYNEQFF; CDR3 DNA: TGTGCCAGCAGCCCCCCGGGAGACTCCTACAATGAGCAGTTCTTC
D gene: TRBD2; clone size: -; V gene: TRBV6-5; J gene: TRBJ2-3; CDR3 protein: CASSYGGGNTDTQYF; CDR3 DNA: TGTGCCAGCAGTTATGGCGGGGGGAACACAGATACGCAGTATTTT
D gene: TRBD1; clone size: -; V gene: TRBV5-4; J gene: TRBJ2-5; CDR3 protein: CASSADRAETQYF; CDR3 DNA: TGTGCCAGCAGCGCCGACAGGGCAGAGACCCAGTACTTC
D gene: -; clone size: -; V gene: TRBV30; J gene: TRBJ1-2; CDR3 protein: CAWSVRSGVGYTF; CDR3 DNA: TGTGCCTGGAGTGTACGTTCAGGGGTTGGCTACACCTTC
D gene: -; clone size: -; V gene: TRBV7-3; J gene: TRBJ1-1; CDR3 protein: CASSRGGAAEAFF; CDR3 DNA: TGTGCCAGCAGCCGCGGGGGAGCAGCTGAAGCTTTCTTT
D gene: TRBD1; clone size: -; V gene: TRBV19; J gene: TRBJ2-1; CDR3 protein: CASSGQGNEQFF; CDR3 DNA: TGTGCCAGTAGCGGACAGGGCAATGAGCAGTTCTTC
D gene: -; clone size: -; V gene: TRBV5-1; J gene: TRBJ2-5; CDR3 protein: CASSLTGRRETQYF; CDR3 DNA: TGCGCCAGCAGCTTGACAGGGCGGCGCGAGACCCAGTACTTC
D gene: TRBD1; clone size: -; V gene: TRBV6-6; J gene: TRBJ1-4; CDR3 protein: CASRRDRAGANEKLFF; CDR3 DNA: TGTGCCAGCAGGAGGGACAGGGCAGGCGCTAATGAAAAACTGTTTTTT
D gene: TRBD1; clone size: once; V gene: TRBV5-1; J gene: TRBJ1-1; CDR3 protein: CASSLDRGQNTEAFF; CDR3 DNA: TGCGCCAGCAGCCTGGACAGGGGGCAGAACACTGAAGCTTTCTTT
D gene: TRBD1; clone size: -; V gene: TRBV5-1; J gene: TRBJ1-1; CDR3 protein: CASNNGQEAEAFF; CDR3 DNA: TGCGCCAGCAACAATGGACAGGAAGCTGAAGCTTTCTTT
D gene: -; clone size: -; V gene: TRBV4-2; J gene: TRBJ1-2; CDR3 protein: CASSQDIQDQGYTF; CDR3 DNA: TGTGCCAGCAGCCAAGACATACAGGATCAGGGCTACACCTTC
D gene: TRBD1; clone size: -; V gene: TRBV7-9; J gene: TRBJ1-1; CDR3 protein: CASSLAKGTGGEAFF; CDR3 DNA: TGTGCCAGCAGCTTAGCGAAAGGGACAGGGGGCGAAGCTTTCTTT
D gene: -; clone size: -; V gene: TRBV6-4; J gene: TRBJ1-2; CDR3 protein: CASKIQAIYGGYTF; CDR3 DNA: TGTGCCAGCAAGATACAGGCTATCTATGGAGGCTACACCTTC
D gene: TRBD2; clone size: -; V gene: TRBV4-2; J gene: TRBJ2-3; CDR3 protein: CASSQVEREEDTQYF; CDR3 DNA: TGTGCCAGCAGCCAAGTTGAGCGGGAGGAAGATACGCAGTATTTT
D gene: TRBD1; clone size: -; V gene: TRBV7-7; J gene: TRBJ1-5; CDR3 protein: CASSSRTGFVSNQPQHF; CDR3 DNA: TGTGCCAGCAGCTCAAGGACAGGGTTTGTCAGCAATCAGCCCCAGCATTTT
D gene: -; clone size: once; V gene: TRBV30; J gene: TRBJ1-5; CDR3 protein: CAWSGGLRDNQPQHF; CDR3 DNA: TGTGCCTGGAGTGGAGGTCTCCGGGACAATCAGCCCCAGCATTTT
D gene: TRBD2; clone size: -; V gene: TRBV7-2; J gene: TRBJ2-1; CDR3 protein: CASSLWSSGGDNEQFF; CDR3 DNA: TGTGCCAGCAGCTTATGGAGTAGCGGGGGAGACAATGAGCAGTTCTTC
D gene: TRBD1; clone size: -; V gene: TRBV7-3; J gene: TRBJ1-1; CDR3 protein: CASSGGQGTATEAFF; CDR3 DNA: TGTGCCAGCAGCGGGGGACAGGGGACGGCGACTGAAGCTTTCTTT
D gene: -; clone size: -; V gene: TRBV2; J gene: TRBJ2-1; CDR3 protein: CASSSGLYNEQFF; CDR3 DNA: TGTGCCAGCAGTAGCGGCTTATACAATGAGCAGTTCTTC
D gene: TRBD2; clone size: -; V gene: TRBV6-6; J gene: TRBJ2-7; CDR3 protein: CASSATSGGTYEQYF; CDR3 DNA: TGTGCCAGCAGTGCGACTAGCGGCGGGACCTACGAGCAGTACTTC
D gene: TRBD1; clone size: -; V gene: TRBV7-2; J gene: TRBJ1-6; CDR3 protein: CASRRTGSYNSPLHF; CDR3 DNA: TGTGCCAGCAGGAGGACAGGGAGTTATAATTCACCCCTCCACTTT
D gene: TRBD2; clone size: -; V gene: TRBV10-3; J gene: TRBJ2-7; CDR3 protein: CAIRGGGTSHTEQYF; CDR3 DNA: TGTGCCATCAGGGGCGGGGGGACTAGCCATACCGAGCAGTACTTC
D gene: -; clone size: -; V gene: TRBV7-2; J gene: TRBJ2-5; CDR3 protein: CASSLVVRVQYF; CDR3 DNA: TGTGCCAGCAGCTTAGTTGTTCGGGTCCAGTACTTC
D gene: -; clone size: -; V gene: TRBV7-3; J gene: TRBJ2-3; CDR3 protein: CASSLTLGGSTDTQYF; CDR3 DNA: TGTGCCAGCAGCTTAACGTTAGGAGGGAGCACAGATACGCAGTATTTT
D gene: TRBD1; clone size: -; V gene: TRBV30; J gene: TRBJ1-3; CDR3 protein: CAWSGTGSGNTIYF; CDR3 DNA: TGTGCCTGGAGTGGGACAGGCTCTGGAAACACCATATATTTT
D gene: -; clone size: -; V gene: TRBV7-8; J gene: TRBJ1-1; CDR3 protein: CASRETELNTEAFF; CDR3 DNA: TGTGCCAGCAGGGAGACAGAATTGAACACTGAAGCTTTCTTT
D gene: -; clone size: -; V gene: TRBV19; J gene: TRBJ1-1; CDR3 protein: CASSIEEQGTEAFF; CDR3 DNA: TGTGCCAGTAGTATAGAGGAACAGGGCACTGAAGCTTTCTTT
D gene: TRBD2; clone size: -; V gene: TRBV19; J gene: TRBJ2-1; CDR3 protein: CASKREDLDEQFF; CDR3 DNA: TGTGCCAGTAAGCGGGAGGACCTCGATGAGCAGTTCTTC
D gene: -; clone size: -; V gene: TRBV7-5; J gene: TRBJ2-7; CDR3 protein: CVRSLSASGTNEQYF; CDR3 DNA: TGTGTCAGAAGCTTATCGGCTAGCGGTACGAACGAGCAGTACTTC
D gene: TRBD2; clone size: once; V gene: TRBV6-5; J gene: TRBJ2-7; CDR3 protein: CASSYSGGSTYEQYF; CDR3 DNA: TGTGCCAGCAGTTACTCGGGCGGGAGCACCTACGAGCAGTACTTC
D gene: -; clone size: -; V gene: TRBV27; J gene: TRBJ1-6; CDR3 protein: CASHRGGPKFDSPLHF; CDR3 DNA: TGTGCCAGCCATCGAGGGGGACCAAAATTTGATTCACCCCTCCACTTT
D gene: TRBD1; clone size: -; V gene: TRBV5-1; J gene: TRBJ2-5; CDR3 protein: CASSWGTGTSMTQYF; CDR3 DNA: TGCGCCAGCAGCTGGGGGACAGGGACCTCGATGACCCAGTACTTC
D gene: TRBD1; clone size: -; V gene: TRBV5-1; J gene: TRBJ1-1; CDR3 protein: CASSVGTAEAFF; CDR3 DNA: TGCGCCAGCAGCGTTGGGACAGCCGAAGCTTTCTTT
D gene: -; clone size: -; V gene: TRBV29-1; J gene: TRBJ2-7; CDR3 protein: CSVRDNWVEQYF; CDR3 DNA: TGCAGCGTCCGGGACAACTGGGTCGAGCAGTACTTC
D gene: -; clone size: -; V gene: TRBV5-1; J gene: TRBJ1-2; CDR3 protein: CASRGGQYGYTF; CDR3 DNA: TGCGCCAGCCGAGGAGGGCAATATGGCTACACCTTC
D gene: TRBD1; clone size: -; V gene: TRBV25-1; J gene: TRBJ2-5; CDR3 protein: CASSEPGQGAKETQYF; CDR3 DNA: TGTGCCAGCAGTGAACCCGGACAGGGGGCTAAAGAGACCCAGTACTTC
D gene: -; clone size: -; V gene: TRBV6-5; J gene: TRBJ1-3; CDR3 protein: CASSYGGNTIYF; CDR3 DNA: TGTGCCAGCAGTTACGGCGGAAACACCATATATTTT
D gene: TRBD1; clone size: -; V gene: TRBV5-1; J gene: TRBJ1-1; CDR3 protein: CASRPRQGTGTEAFF; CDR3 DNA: TGCGCCAGCAGACCAAGACAGGGGACGGGGACTGAAGCTTTCTTT
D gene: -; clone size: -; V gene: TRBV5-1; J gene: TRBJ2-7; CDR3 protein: CASRAQGSHYEQYF; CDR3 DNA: TGCGCCAGCAGGGCCCAGGGGAGCCACTACGAGCAGTACTTC
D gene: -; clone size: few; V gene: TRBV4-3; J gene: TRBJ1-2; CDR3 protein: CASSQDARYGYTF; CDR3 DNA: TGCGCCAGCAGCCAAGATGCGCGGTATGGCTACACCTTC
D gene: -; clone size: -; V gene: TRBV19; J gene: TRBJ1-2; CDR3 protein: CASNRQDDGYTF; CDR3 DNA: TGTGCCAGTAACAGACAGGACGATGGCTACACCTTC
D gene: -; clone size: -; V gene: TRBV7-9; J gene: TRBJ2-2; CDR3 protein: CASSLRAPGELFF; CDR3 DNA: TGTGCCAGCAGCTTACGCGCGCCCGGGGAGCTGTTTTTT
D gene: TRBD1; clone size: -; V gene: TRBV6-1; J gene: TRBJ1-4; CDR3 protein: CASARGPTNEKLFF; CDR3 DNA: TGTGCCAGCGCAAGGGGGCCGACTAATGAAAAACTGTTTTTT
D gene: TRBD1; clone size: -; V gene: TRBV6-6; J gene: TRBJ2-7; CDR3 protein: CASSPGTGYEQYF; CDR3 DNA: TGTGCCAGCAGCCCCGGGACAGGCTACGAGCAGTACTTC
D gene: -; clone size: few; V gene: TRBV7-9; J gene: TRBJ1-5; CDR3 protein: CASSISQGGSNQPQHF; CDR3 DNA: TGTGCCAGCAGCATATCCCAGGGAGGTAGCAATCAGCCCCAGCATTTT
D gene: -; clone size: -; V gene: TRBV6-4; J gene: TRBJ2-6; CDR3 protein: CASRSSGANVLTF; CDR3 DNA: TGTGCCAGCAGGAGCTCTGGGGCCAACGTCCTGACTTTC
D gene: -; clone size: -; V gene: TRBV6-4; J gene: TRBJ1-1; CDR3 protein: CAPRVGTEAFF; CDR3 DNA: TGTGCCCCGAGGGTGGGCACTGAAGCTTTCTTT
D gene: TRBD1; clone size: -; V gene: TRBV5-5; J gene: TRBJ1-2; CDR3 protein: CASSGGTVRNYGYTF; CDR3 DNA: TGTGCCAGCAGCGGTGGGACAGTACGAAACTATGGCTACACCTTC
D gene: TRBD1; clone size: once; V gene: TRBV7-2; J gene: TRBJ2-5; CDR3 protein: CASSLGTGQETQYF; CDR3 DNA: TGTGCCAGCAGCCTAGGGACAGGGCAAGAGACCCAGTACTTC
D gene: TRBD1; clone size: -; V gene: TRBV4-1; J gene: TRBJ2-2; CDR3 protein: CASSQLGRDRGDTGELFF; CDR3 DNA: TGCGCCAGCAGCCAATTAGGAAGGGACAGGGGAGACACCGGGGAGCTGTTTTTT
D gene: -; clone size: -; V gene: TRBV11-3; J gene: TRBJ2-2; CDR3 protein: CASSAGALDTGELFF; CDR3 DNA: TGTGCCAGCAGTGCGGGGGCCTTAGACACCGGGGAGCTGTTTTTT